This T cell receptor beta chain came from a study of T-cell memory formation after mild COVID-19. Across the study: The TCR clusters were mostly specific to one donor.

Details on this clonotype: Its target is unknown.

With 7 bases removed from V and 4 bases from J, the gap between germline ends came to 10 bases. Germline CDR1 LNHDA, CDR2 SQIVND (reference sequence). The CDR3 is 12 residues long. Study-wide findings and caveats: SARS-CoV-2 specificity of second-wave clones peaking day 37 was unconfirmed.

TCR alpha and TCR beta cDNA libraries carrying sample barcodes and UMIs came from 5'RACE with constant-segment primers. TCRdb passed the 5' RACE reads through MiXCR, listing each CDR3 protein once. The sample contains fewer than 550,000 distinct CDR3 sequences, 15% to 25% of which appear only once. This chain uses TRBV19 with TRBJ1-1; tentative D call: TRBD1 (6 bases). The sequenced sample consisted of PBMCs or a T cell subset sorted from them (not recorded which). The TCR was taken from an adult woman who had mild COVID-19 (a few samples of this study predate the infection). Cell type and time point are not known. The CDR3 reads CASTIGGTEAFF. CDR3 in DNA: TGTGCCAGTACCATAGGGGGCACTGAAGCTTTCTTT.